This T cell receptor beta chain was captured by sequencing in a study of T cells in Graves' hyperthyroidism and ophthalmopathy (dated by TCRdb to about 2019). In terms of the full investigation: To identify TCR V-J signatures that set the groups apart, the researchers used a discovery cohort of 100 patients, made up of roughly 40 with Graves' ophthalmopathy and some 56 with stable Graves' hyperthyroidism. TCR Vbeta CDR3 sequencing of 120 to 150 peripheral blood samples (approximately 44 ophthalmopathy, about 80 hyperthyroidism and some 17 progressor patients) is reported in the paper. The roughly 100 discovery patients were randomly divided into training and test sets at a 7:3 ratio. Thyroid tissue and blood T-cell repertoires from six Graves' hyperthyroidism patients were also compared in the study. After blood sampling, hyperthyroidism patients were treated with methimazole at a starting dose of 30 mg daily, and ophthalmopathy patients were treated with high-dose intravenous methylprednisolone. An independent validation cohort of some 18 hyperthyroidism patients and over 15 patients who later progressed to ophthalmopathy tested prospective prediction of ophthalmopathy.

Patients with uncontrolled infections, other autoimmune diseases, pregnancy or lactation were excluded. Clinical symptoms, serum thyroxine and TRAb, thyroid ultrasound, and orbital computed tomography formed the basis for the diagnoses. Trizol reagent was used to extract total RNA, and RNA quality was then checked on an Agilent 2100 Bioanalyzer. This clonotype was counted a few times. What antigen it recognizes has not been identified. No base quality information exists; no much larger clone differs at one position. On the study overall, not on this receptor specifically: Sample size was not statistically predetermined, and investigators were not blinded to group allocation. Most expanded thyroid clonotypes (frequency above 0.001) were also found in blood, which suggests that blood repertoires may mirror thyroid immune responses. Ophthalmopathy was separated from stable hyperthyroidism by a 13 V-J signature model, with over 85% sensitivity and approximately 81% specificity obtained in cross-validation and 80%/75% obtained in testing. In validation, progression to ophthalmopathy was predicted by the model with roughly 69% sensitivity and 72.22% specificity, a median of approximately 6.5 months before onset.

A distance of 15 bases separates the germline ends of V and J, which lose 5 bases and 1 base respectively. CDR1 and CDR2, per the germline V gene, are SGHRS and YFSETQ. Including cysteine and phenylalanine, the CDR3 has 15 amino acids. CDR3 DNA is the only sequence kept; it has 45 bases, read in frame from the first base. The TCR beta CDR3 regions were amplified from RNA transcripts. The TCR CDR3 was subjected to a first round of RT-PCR using the HTBI primer set and the Qiagen OneStep RT-PCR kit. Libraries were constructed in a second round of multiplex PCR, after which size selection and purification were carried out. Sequencing of the libraries was done on an Illumina HiSeq2000 using paired-end 100 bp reads. Turning to the authors' computational methods: SOAPnuke was used to process the raw data, with reads discarded if the reads contained adapters or uncalled bases, had a mean Phred below 15, or lacked an exact constant-primer or identifier match. COPE v1.2.5 was used to merge high-quality paired reads, and clonotypes were defined as unique nucleotide sequences. Clonotypes were aligned to IMGT TRBV, TRBD and TRBJ reference segments using MiTCR v1.1. The analysis was restricted to V-J combinations with a frequency above 0.0001, which together covered 99.2% of the repertoires. A TCS score was defined as the ratio of F50 (clonal expansion) to E x V (chaos), with BLOSUM62-based TCRdist applied between CDR3 peptides within each V-J. Welch's t-statistics and random forest reduced around 550 V-J features to about 12, which were used in a naive Bayes classifier (R e1071). The similarity between thyroid and blood repertoires was quantified using the Morisita-Horn index. Using fastp at Q25 and MiXCR, TCRdb reprocessed the public reads and kept productive beta chains. When rows share a CDR3 protein, they turn into one entry using the most common DNA and genes. The V and J calls here are based on TCRdb, not the publication. This sample is represented by approximately 640,000 distinct CDR3 sequences; approximately 42% of them were singletons. The ten top clones hold about 7.7% of the sample.

The receptor was derived from an adult man with Graves' disease, either hyperthyroidism or ophthalmopathy (not recorded which). The sample comprised peripheral blood or thyroid tissue (not recorded which). Recombination connected TRBV5-1 to TRBJ1-1; the D gene assignment is ambiguous. In nucleotides, the sequence is TGCGCCAGCAGGTTCGGACCGCGAGAGAACACTGAAGCTTTCTTT. Its product reads: CASRFGPRENTEAFF. The CDR3 plus the reference TRBV5-1 and TRBJ1-1 genes for the other parts give the full variable domain: KAGVTQTPRYLIKTRGQQVTLSCSPISGHRSVSWYQQTPGQGLQFLFEYFSETQRNKGNFPGRFSGRQFSNSRSEMNVSTLELGDSALYLCASRFGPRENTEAFFGQGTRLTVV.